A selection of T cell receptor beta chains follows, all from one sample in a study of blood T cell repertoires in COVID-19. Assay used: immunoSEQ multiplex PCR; TCRdb lists only in-frame clones, some missing. The sample has some 180,000 clones; roughly 93% are singletons. Material: peripheral blood. The receptors shown here come from a man aged 18 to 29 with COVID-19, enrolled during active disease. Both conserved end residues are part of each CDR3. The D gene is left open where the match is weak. Clone size is not always given. Where it is, it says once, few, many or a class for expanded clones.

clone size: .; CDR3 length: 17; V gene: TRBV27; J gene: TRBJ2-2; D gene: TRBD2; CDR3 protein: CASRIAGGGGNTGELFF; CDR3 DNA: TGTGCCAGCAGGATAGCGGGCGGTGGTGGGAACACCGGGGAGCTGTTTTTT
clone size: few; CDR3 length: 13; V gene: TRBV10-3; J gene: TRBJ1-2; D gene: TRBD1; CDR3 protein: CAIQQGADYGYTF; CDR3 DNA: TGTGCCATCCAACAGGGGGCTGACTATGGCTACACCTTC
clone size: .; CDR3 length: 15; V gene: TRBV9; J gene: TRBJ1-4; D gene: .; CDR3 protein: CASSPGVGWDEKLFF; CDR3 DNA: TGTGCCAGCAGCCCAGGGGTAGGCTGGGATGAAAAACTGTTTTTT
clone size: .; CDR3 length: 17; V gene: TRBV2; J gene: TRBJ2-1; D gene: .; CDR3 protein: CASSETLAAQGYNEQFF; CDR3 DNA: TGTGCCAGCAGTGAAACTTTAGCGGCTCAGGGTTACAATGAGCAGTTCTTC
clone size: .; CDR3 length: 13; V gene: TRBV6-5; J gene: TRBJ2-1; D gene: TRBD2; CDR3 protein: CASASGRLNEQFF; CDR3 DNA: TGTGCCTCGGCTAGCGGGAGGCTGAATGAGCAGTTCTTC
clone size: .; CDR3 length: 16; V gene: TRBV28; J gene: TRBJ2-7; D gene: TRBD1; CDR3 protein: CASSLRPGQANYEQYF; CDR3 DNA: TGTGCCAGCAGTTTACGGCCAGGACAGGCGAACTACGAGCAGTACTTC
clone size: once; CDR3 length: 13; V gene: TRBV13; J gene: TRBJ2-1; D gene: TRBD2; CDR3 protein: CASSLAGDNEQFF; CDR3 DNA: TGTGCCAGCAGCCTAGCGGGAGATAATGAGCAGTTCTTC
clone size: .; CDR3 length: 12; V gene: TRBV30; J gene: TRBJ1-1; D gene: .; CDR3 protein: CAWMSEGVEAFF; CDR3 DNA: TGTGCCTGGATGTCAGAGGGAGTAGAAGCTTTCTTT
clone size: once; CDR3 length: 18; V gene: TRBV11-2; J gene: TRBJ2-7; D gene: TRBD2; CDR3 protein: CASRTSLFKTSDTYEQYF; CDR3 DNA: TGTGCCAGCAGGACCAGCTTATTCAAGACTAGCGACACCTACGAGCAGTACTTC
clone size: .; CDR3 length: 15; V gene: TRBV27; J gene: TRBJ1-6; D gene: .; CDR3 protein: CASSFQGGYDSPLHF; CDR3 DNA: TGTGCCAGCAGTTTTCAGGGCGGCTATGATTCACCCCTCCACTTT